This TCR beta chain is from a study of early T cells in non-severe SARS-CoV-2 infection. About the study: The sequenced material was bulk RNA from unsorted whole blood, and its chains were unpaired.

Individual cDNA molecules were tagged with unique molecular identifiers. MiXCR, applied by TCRdb to the 5' RACE reads, yields one record per CDR3 protein. The data hold about 100,000 distinct CDR3 sequences, with around 14% observed a single time. The receptor was isolated from an adult who was a healthcare worker with PCR-confirmed SARS-CoV-2 infection or an uninfected control (not recorded which). The sequencing sample was made of whole blood.

CDR3 in amino acids: CASSFGGSYNEQFF. As DNA, the CDR3 is TGTGCCAGCAGCTTTGGGGGTTCCTACAATGAGCAGTTCTTC. The chain links TRBV7-2 to TRBJ2-1, with D possibly being TRBD1 or TRBD2 (5 bases each). The length of the CDR3 is 14 residues. V dropped 3 bases and J dropped 1 base, with 7 bases sitting between them. Germline values: CDR1 SGHTA, CDR2 FQGNSA.